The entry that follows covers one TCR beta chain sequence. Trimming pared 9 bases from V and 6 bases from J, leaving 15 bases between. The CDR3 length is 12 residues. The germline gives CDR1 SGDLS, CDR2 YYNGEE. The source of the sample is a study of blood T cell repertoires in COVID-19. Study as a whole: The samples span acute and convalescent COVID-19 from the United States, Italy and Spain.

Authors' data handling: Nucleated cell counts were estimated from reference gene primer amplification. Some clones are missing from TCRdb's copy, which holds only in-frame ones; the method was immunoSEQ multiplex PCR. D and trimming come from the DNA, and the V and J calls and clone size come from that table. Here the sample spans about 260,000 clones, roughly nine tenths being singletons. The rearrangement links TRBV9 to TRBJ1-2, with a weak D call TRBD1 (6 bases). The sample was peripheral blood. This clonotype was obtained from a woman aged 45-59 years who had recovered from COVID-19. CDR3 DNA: TGTGCCACCTCAAACAGGGCCCATGGCTACACCTTC. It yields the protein CATSNRAHGYTF. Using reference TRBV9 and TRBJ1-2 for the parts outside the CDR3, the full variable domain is DSGVTQTPKHLITATGQRVTLRCSPRSGDLSVYWYQQSLDQGLQFLIQYYNGEERAKGNILERFSAQQFPDLHSELNLSSLELGDSALYFCATSNRAHGYTFGSGTRLTVV.